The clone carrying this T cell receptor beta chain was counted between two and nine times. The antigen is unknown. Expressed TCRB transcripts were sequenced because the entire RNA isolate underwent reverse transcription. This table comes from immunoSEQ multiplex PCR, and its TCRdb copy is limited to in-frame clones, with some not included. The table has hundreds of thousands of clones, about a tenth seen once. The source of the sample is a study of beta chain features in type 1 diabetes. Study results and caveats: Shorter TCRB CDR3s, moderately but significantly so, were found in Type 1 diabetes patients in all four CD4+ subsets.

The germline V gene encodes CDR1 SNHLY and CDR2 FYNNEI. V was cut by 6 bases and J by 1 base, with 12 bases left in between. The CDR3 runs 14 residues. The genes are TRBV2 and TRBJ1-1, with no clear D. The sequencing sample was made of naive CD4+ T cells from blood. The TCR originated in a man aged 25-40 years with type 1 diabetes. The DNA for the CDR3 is TGTGCCAGCAGGGGGAGGGTGGCGAACACTGAAGCTTTCTTT. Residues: CASRGRVANTEAFF.